The 5 T cell receptor beta chains presented below share a single source sample, sequenced in a study of blood T cell repertoires in COVID-19 (TCRdb year 2020). The library was prepared using the immunoSEQ multiplex PCR assay. The clones in this table, taken by TCRdb from immuneACCESS, are in-frame only. Not every clone is retained; where verified, under half of the shortfall comes from an unresolved V gene, and the cause of the rest is unknown. Within this sample are about 340,000 clones, with 87% of them counted one time only. The ten largest clones capture roughly 6.3% of the sample. The sequenced sample was peripheral blood. The receptor set was obtained from a woman between 50 and 59 years old with COVID-19, enrolled during active disease.

The chain combines TRBV19 with TRBJ2-1, with a tentative D call TRBD2 (6 bases). Trimming took off 6 bases at V and 3 bases at J, with 12 bases between the two ends. The germline CDR1 and CDR2 sequences are LNHDA and SQIVND (reference sequence). CDR3 size: 14 residues. CDR3 in amino acids: CASSIAGHYNEQFF. CDR3 DNA: TGTGCCAGTAGCATCGCGGGGCACTACAATGAGCAGTTCTTC. Based on the CDR3 plus reference TRBV19 and TRBJ2-1, the full variable domain is DGGITQSPKYLFRKEGQNVTLSCEQNLNHDAMYWYRQDPGQGLRLIYYSQIVNDFQKGDIAEGYSVSREKKESFPLTVTSAQKNPTAFYLCASSIAGHYNEQFFGPGTRLTVL.

The chain has TRBV11-2 and TRBJ2-4; the D gene is possibly TRBD1 (5 bases). Trimming cost V 3 bases and J 0 bases, with 9 bases left between them. Per germline, CDR1 SGHAT and CDR2 FQNNGV. The CDR3 spans 15 residues. In DNA form, the CDR3 reads TGTGCCAGCAGCTTGACAGCGACAGCCAAAAACATTCAGTACTTC. Translation: CASSLTATAKNIQYF.

In this sample, this clone turned up a few times. The chain links TRBV30 to TRBJ2-6; D is undetermined. The V end lost 2 bases, the J end lost 0 bases, and 2 bases lay between the germline ends. CDR1 and CDR2 from the germline V gene are GTSNPN and SVGIG (reference sequence). This CDR3 has 13 amino acids. The CDR3 protein is CAWSYSGANVLTF. The DNA for the CDR3 is TGTGCCTGGAGTTACTCTGGGGCCAACGTCCTGACTTTC.

The chain is built from TRBV10-3 and TRBJ2-5; possibly TRBD2 for D (6 bases). Germline V CDR1 and CDR2: ENHRY, SYGVKD. V lost 2 bases to trimming and J lost 4 bases, with 11 bases between them. This CDR3 comprises 14 residues. The CDR3 coding sequence is TGTGCCATCAGTGAGATGGGGGGAGGAGAGACCCAGTACTTC. Protein sequence: CAISEMGGGETQYF.

V gene TRBV9 combines with J gene TRBJ2-1, with 10 bases identical to TRBD2. After removal of 7 bases from V and 4 bases from J, the junction contained 11 bases not matched to a gene. The CDR3 covers 16 residues. CDR1 is SGDLS, CDR2 YYNGEE, per germline. The CDR3 loop is CASGYSGTSVYNEQFF. CDR3 in DNA: TGTGCCAGCGGATACTCCGGGACTAGCGTTTACAATGAGCAGTTCTTC.